These 6 T cell receptor beta chains originate from one sample sequenced in a study of beta chain features in type 1 diabetes. The investigators reverse transcribed all of the isolated RNA, so they sequenced expressed TCRB transcripts. Sequencing was performed with immunoSEQ multiplex PCR; in TCRdb, only in-frame clones are kept and a portion is missing. The table has about half a million clones, 30% seen once. What was sequenced was naive CD4+ T cells from blood. The receptors stem from a man between 18 and 29 years old in good health.

Concerning this clone: Other nucleotide sequences from this sample produce the same CDR3. The chain carries TRBV7-3 and TRBJ2-5; 7 bases agree with TRBD2. Germline V gene sequence: CDR1 SGHTA, CDR2 FQGTGA. Trimming at V came to 5 bases and at J to 2 bases, leaving 2 bases not matched to a gene. CDR3 length: 13 residues. The CDR3 spells CASSRDYQETQYF. As DNA, the CDR3 is TGTGCCAGCAGCCGGGACTATCAAGAGACCCAGTACTTC.

In this sample, this clone turned up a few times. The chain employs TRBV9 and TRBJ2-1; D perhaps matches TRBD2 (5 bases). This CDR3 region has 14 residues. Between the trimmed V and J ends, which lost 7 bases and 2 bases, there was a span of 13 bases. CDR1 SGDLS and CDR2 YYNGEE come from the germline V gene. CDR3 residues: CASAMSGTYNEQFF. For the CDR3, the DNA is TGTGCCAGCGCTATGTCGGGGACCTACAATGAGCAGTTCTTC.

The chain has TRBV6-1 and TRBJ2-1, with TRBD2 matching over 9 bases. The junction had 11 bases not matched to a gene; V was cut back by 9 bases and J by 5 bases. This CDR3 comprises 15 residues. Germline-derived CDR1 and CDR2 are MNHNS and SASEGT. Written as DNA, the CDR3 is TGTGCCAGTTACCCTACTAGCGGGTCAAACAATGAGCAGTTCTTC. Protein product: CASYPTSGSNNEQFF.

This clone was seen a few times. The genes are TRBV29-1 and TRBJ2-5; tentative D call: TRBD2 (6 bases). The CDR3 spans 12 residues. Deletions cut 4 bases from V and 5 bases from J, with 11 bases between. CDR1 is SQVTM and CDR2 is ANQGSEA in the germline V gene. The CDR3 sequence is CSVVGEEETQYF. The CDR3 DNA sequence: TGCAGCGTTGTTGGGGAGGAGGAGACCCAGTACTTC.

The table lists this clone with a few counts. This chain joins TRBV30 and TRBJ2-1, with 9 bases matching TRBD2. The ends lost 3 bases at V and 6 bases at J; junction bases unmatched: 3. The CDR3 is made up of 13 amino acids. Germline loops: CDR1 GTSNPN, CDR2 SVGIG (reference sequence). CDR3: CAWRGLAGNEQFF. The DNA of the CDR3 is TGTGCCTGGAGGGGACTAGCAGGCAATGAGCAGTTCTTC.

This clone was counted a few times. The rearrangement joins TRBV30 to TRBJ1-2, with D hard to call. The CDR3 is made up of 13 amino acids. From germline, CDR1 is GTSNPN and CDR2 SVGIG (reference sequence). Trimming left V 2 bases short and J 3 bases short, with 10 bases between. The CDR3 protein is CAWSQRADYGYTF. In DNA, the CDR3 is TGTGCCTGGAGTCAAAGGGCGGACTATGGCTACACCTTC.